This entry concerns a single TCR beta chain. The sample belongs to a study of blood T cell repertoires in COVID-19. Study overall: Whether acute or convalescent, the COVID-19 samples came from the United States, Italy and Spain.

CDR1 is SGHRS and CDR2 is YFSETQ in the germline V gene. The CDR3 covers 15 residues. V was pared by 0 bases and J by 7 bases, with 4 bases of the junction left unmatched. The method was immunoSEQ multiplex PCR; TCRdb's version includes in-frame clones alone and lacks a portion of them. The sample includes 20,000 to 25,000 clones, roughly 90% seen only once; the top ten take 6.3%. The sequencing input was peripheral blood. The sequence was collected from a woman of 80 years or more with active COVID-19. This rearrangement joins TRBV5-1 to TRBJ1-6, with TRBD1 matching over 7 bases. The CDR3 protein is CASSLEGQRNSPLHF. CDR3 nucleotides: TGCGCCAGCAGCTTGGAGGGACAGCGGAATTCACCCCTCCACTTT.